This T cell receptor beta chain was obtained from a study of control samples from healthy donors and cancer patients. Assay: immunoSEQ multiplex PCR; the TCRdb copy retains only in-frame clones and omits some. The sample lists roughly 400,000 clones, 90% seen once, with over 5.5% in the top ten. CDR1 SGHRS and CDR2 YFSETQ come from the germline V gene. V shed 2 bases and J shed 5 bases, with 5 bases lying between them. CDR3 length: 11 amino acids. The gene calls are TRBV5-1 and TRBJ2-7, with D unresolved. The receptor was isolated from a middle-aged man with head and neck cancer. The material sequenced was PBMCs. In nucleotides, the CDR3 is TGCGCCAGCAGCTTATCGGACGAGCAGTACTTC. Protein sequence: CASSLSDEQYF.